This TCR beta chain was sequenced in a study of identical twins. Whole-study results and caveats: A lower insertion count was a feature of abundant cord blood beta clonotypes, with no such feature in memory repertoires. Models predicted too little out-of-frame TCR alpha sharing in monozygotic twins.

Healthy Caucasians provided all donations. One entry per CDR3 protein, called by TCRdb with MiXCR from the 5' RACE reads. The repertoire has 500,000 to 650,000 distinct CDR3 sequences, around 7.4% of them found once; the top ten carry 1.5% to 2%. The V gene lost 3 bases and the J gene lost 3 bases, with 14 bases spanning the gap. Germline assignment: CDR1 DFQATT and CDR2 SNEGSKA (reference sequence). The CDR3 extends over 15 amino acids. This clonotype has at least ten counts. What it recognizes is unknown. These data were also filed under a second study, of yellow fever vaccine responses in identical twins.

Sequenced: PBMCs. The genes are TRBV20-1 and TRBJ2-2, with D maybe TRBD2 (6 bases). The source of this sequence is a woman aged 18-29 years in good health. The CDR3 DNA reads as TGCAGTGCTAGGCACGGGGGTTTGCACACCGGGGAGCTGTTTTTT. Amino acid sequence: CSARHGGLHTGELFF.